This T cell receptor (beta chain) appears in the sequencing data of a study of cytomegalovirus exposure and HLA in healthy donors. Looking at the study overall: Earlier, about 180 million T cells were analyzed, and about 100 million unique TCR beta sequences were found among them.

Of note for this clone: The antigen is not known.

The PCR used 60 Vbeta and 13 Jbeta primers. Profiling relied on immunoSEQ multiplex PCR, and the TCRdb table lists in-frame clones only, not all of them. The sample contains about 170,000 clones, about 85% of which appear only once. The study's findings and limits: Fewer than 20,000 TCR beta sequences were associated with HLA alleles at 0.05 false discovery rate in a later analysis.

V lost 2 bases and J lost 1, with 11 bases in between. From germline, CDR1 is GTSNPN and CDR2 SVGIG (reference sequence). There are 15 residues in the CDR3. V is TRBV30 and J is TRBJ2-2; weak D call: TRBD2 (5 bases). The origin of this receptor is a man aged 18 to 30 in good health and CMV-seropositive. Sequenced input: PBMCs. The CDR3 sequence is CAWSSGLRNTGELFF. The CDR3 DNA reads as TGTGCCTGGAGTAGCGGCCTACGGAACACCGGGGAGCTGTTTTTT.